This T cell receptor (beta chain) derives from a study of OX40 agonist ivuxolimab in advanced cancers. The study's findings and limits: In the expanded peripheral T cells, antigen specificity was never determined. Doses of 0.1 to 3.0 mg/kg were accompanied by clonal expansion of CD4+ and CD8+ blood T cells by week 6.

Using immunoSEQ multiplex PCR, the repertoire was profiled, and TCRdb retains in-frame clones only, with some absent. The top ten hold about 20% of the sample, which has some 80,000 clones, 94% seen once. The CDR3 is made up of 14 amino acids. Looked up from germline, CDR1 is SGHRS and CDR2 is YFSETQ. Trimming shortened V by 4 bases and J by 2 bases, and 10 bases separated the two germline ends. As for this clone: No antigen is known for it.

The timepoints at which blood was sampled were baseline, cycle 4 day 1, and cycle 7 day 1. The material was CD4+ or CD8+ T cells sorted from blood, obtained in a trial of the OX40 agonist ivuxolimab. This sequence joins TRBV5-1 and TRBJ2-1; D uncertain. This sequence originates from an adult with an advanced solid tumor such as melanoma, head and neck, liver or kidney cancer. The CDR3 DNA sequence: TGCGCCAGCAGCGGAAAAGTTACCTACAATGAGCAGTTCTTC. Amino acids: CASSGKVTYNEQFF.